A selection of T cell receptor beta chains follows, all from one sample in a study of cytomegalovirus exposure and HLA in healthy donors. This table comes from immunoSEQ multiplex PCR, and its TCRdb copy is limited to in-frame clones, with some not included. The sample consists of about 160,000 clones, around nine tenths of them appearing once. Sequenced material: PBMCs. Every receptor here comes from a woman aged 18-29 years in good health and CMV-seronegative. The CDR3 runs from the conserved cysteine through the conserved F or W. A D gene is named only where the DNA matches it firmly. Clone sizes are given selectively: once, few, many, or a class where the clone is expanded.

V: TRBV7-9
J: TRBJ2-4
D: .
size: .
length: 17
DNA: TGTGCCAGCAGCCCAGGGGGGCAGACCCTAGCCAAAAACATTCAGTACTTC
CDR3: CASSPGGQTLAKNIQYF

V: TRBV6-5
J: TRBJ2-7
D: TRBD2
size: few
length: 15
DNA: TGTGCCAGCAGTTATAACACCGGGGGGACCTACGAGCAGTACTTC
CDR3: CASSYNTGGTYEQYF

V: TRBV7-2
J: TRBJ1-2
D: .
size: .
length: 14
DNA: TGTGCCAGCAGCTACAGGGTATTTGGCTATGGCTACACCTTC
CDR3: CASSYRVFGYGYTF

V: TRBV29-1
J: TRBJ1-1
D: TRBD1
size: .
length: 13
DNA: TGCAGCGTTGAACTCCAGGGGGCCACTGAAGCTTTCTTT
CDR3: CSVELQGATEAFF

V: TRBV28
J: TRBJ2-7
D: TRBD2
size: .
length: 15
DNA: TGTGCCAGCAGTCCGGGACTAGCGGGCACCTACGAGCAGTACTTC
CDR3: CASSPGLAGTYEQYF

V: TRBV18
J: TRBJ1-1
D: TRBD1
size: many
length: 13
DNA: TGTGCCAGCTCAGGACAGGCTAACACTGAAGCTTTCTTT
CDR3: CASSGQANTEAFF

V: TRBV19
J: TRBJ1-6
D: TRBD1
size: .
length: 15
DNA: TGTGCCAGTAGTATTGGGACAGGGTCCGATTCACCCCTCCACTTT
CDR3: CASSIGTGSDSPLHF

V: TRBV9
J: TRBJ2-1
D: .
size: .
length: 15
DNA: TGTGCCAGCAGCCCAGACCTCCTTGAGGGTGGTGAGCAGTTCTTC
CDR3: CASSPDLLEGGEQFF

V: TRBV10-3
J: TRBJ2-3
D: TRBD1
size: .
length: 22
DNA: TGTGCCATCAGCGGGCGGACAGGGAGCGGCTCTAGGTGGGGACAATCCACAGATACGCAGTATTTT
CDR3: CAISGRTGSGSRWGQSTDTQYF

V: TRBV19
J: TRBJ2-3
D: TRBD2
size: .
length: 17
DNA: TGTGCCAGTAGTATAGATTCCAAGCGGGAGTGGGCAGATACGCAGTATTTT
CDR3: CASSIDSKREWADTQYF

V: TRBV12-5
J: TRBJ2-1
D: TRBD2
size: .
length: 17
DNA: TGTGCTAGTGGTCCCTCTTTTGTAGCGGGAGCTTACAATGAGCAGTTCTTC
CDR3: CASGPSFVAGAYNEQFF

V: TRBV6-6
J: TRBJ2-5
D: TRBD2
size: .
length: 16
DNA: TGTGCCAGCAGCTTACAAGCGGGGGGGCGGGGGGAGACCCAGTACTTC
CDR3: CASSLQAGGRGETQYF

V: TRBV7-9
J: TRBJ1-5
D: .
size: .
length: 13
DNA: TGTGCCAGCAGCTTTCAAGACAGGCAGCCCCAGCATTTT
CDR3: CASSFQDRQPQHF

V: TRBV10-3
J: TRBJ2-3
D: TRBD1
size: .
length: 14
DNA: TGTGCCATCAGGGTGGGACAGGGCACAGATACGCAGTATTTT
CDR3: CAIRVGQGTDTQYF

V: TRBV27
J: TRBJ2-5
D: TRBD1
size: .
length: 14
DNA: TGTGCCAGCGGGACAGCGAGGGGTGGAGAGACCCAGTACTTC
CDR3: CASGTARGGETQYF

V: TRBV5-1
J: TRBJ1-1
D: .
size: once
length: 16
DNA: TGCGCCAGCAGCTTGGAACGGGGATCAGAGTACACTGAAGCTTTCTTT
CDR3: CASSLERGSEYTEAFF

V: TRBV6-1
J: TRBJ1-1
D: .
size: .
length: 14
DNA: TGTGCCAGCAGTGAGCCCGGGTTAGACACTGAAGCTTTCTTT
CDR3: CASSEPGLDTEAFF

V: TRBV2
J: TRBJ1-2
D: .
size: .
length: 15
DNA: TGTGCCAGCAGTGTCTTGCCAGGGTTAGACTATGGCTACACCTTC
CDR3: CASSVLPGLDYGYTF

V: TRBV7-2
J: TRBJ2-5
D: TRBD2
size: .
length: 16
DNA: TGTGCCAGCAGCTTTGGGGGGGGAGGTTCGGGAGAGACCCAGTACTTC
CDR3: CASSFGGGGSGETQYF

V: TRBV27
J: TRBJ2-7
D: TRBD1
size: .
length: 13
DNA: TGTGCCAGCGGCCGGGACAGAACCTACGAGCAGTACTTC
CDR3: CASGRDRTYEQYF

V: TRBV7-9
J: TRBJ2-7
D: .
size: once
length: 14
DNA: TGTGCCAGCAGCACCAGGCCGGAACGGAGGGAGCAGTACTTC
CDR3: CASSTRPERREQYF

V: TRBV7-9
J: TRBJ1-1
D: TRBD1
size: .
length: 15
DNA: TGTGCCAGCAGCTCCAGGGACAGGACCCACACTGAAGCTTTCTTT
CDR3: CASSSRDRTHTEAFF

V: TRBV7-7
J: TRBJ2-5
D: TRBD2
size: .
length: 15
DNA: TGTGCTAGCAGCTTAGTCGGGGGGAACCAAGAGACCCAGTACTTC
CDR3: CASSLVGGNQETQYF

V: TRBV19
J: TRBJ1-6
D: .
size: .
length: 14
DNA: TGTGCCAGTAGCCATTTGGGCCATAATTCACCCCTCCACTTT
CDR3: CASSHLGHNSPLHF

V: TRBV28
J: TRBJ1-1
D: .
size: .
length: 13
DNA: TGTGCCAGCAGCCACGGCCAGGGGTCTGAAGCTTTCTTT
CDR3: CASSHGQGSEAFF

V: TRBV29-1
J: TRBJ2-1
D: TRBD2
size: .
length: 17
DNA: TGCAGCGTTGATGGGCAGCGGGAGTCTTTGGTTTACAATGAGCAGTTCTTC
CDR3: CSVDGQRESLVYNEQFF

V: TRBV5-1
J: TRBJ2-1
D: TRBD1
size: .
length: 16
DNA: TGCGCCAGCAGCCCTGACAGGGAAGGGCCTTCCAATGAGCAGTTCTTC
CDR3: CASSPDREGPSNEQFF

V: TRBV7-6
J: TRBJ1-1
D: TRBD1
size: .
length: 12
DNA: TGTGCCAGCAGCCAACAGGGGAATGAAGCTTTCTTT
CDR3: CASSQQGNEAFF

V: TRBV19
J: TRBJ1-2
D: .
size: .
length: 12
DNA: TGTGCCAGTACCGACAGAAGCTATGGCTACACCTTC
CDR3: CASTDRSYGYTF

V: TRBV11-2
J: TRBJ2-3
D: .
size: once
length: 14
DNA: TGTGCCAGCAGCTTCGCGGGACTCACAGATACGCAGTATTTT
CDR3: CASSFAGLTDTQYF

V: TRBV19
J: TRBJ1-1
D: TRBD1
size: .
length: 14
DNA: TGTGCCAGTAGTGCCGGACAGGTGAACACTGAAGCTTTCTTT
CDR3: CASSAGQVNTEAFF

V: TRBV18
J: TRBJ1-1
D: .
size: .
length: 15
DNA: TGTGCCAGCTCACCAAGTCACAGGGACAACACTGAAGCTTTCTTT
CDR3: CASSPSHRDNTEAFF

V: TRBV6-5
J: TRBJ2-3
D: TRBD2
size: .
length: 13
DNA: TGTGCCAGCAGTTACTCGGGGGGGGGTACGCAGTATTTT
CDR3: CASSYSGGGTQYF

V: TRBV27
J: TRBJ2-3
D: .
size: once
length: 20
DNA: TGTGCCAGCAGTCCGCACACGAACCGACCGGGCGGGGTGAGCACAGATACGCAGTATTTT
CDR3: CASSPHTNRPGGVSTDTQYF

V: TRBV19
J: TRBJ2-1
D: TRBD2
size: .
length: 15
DNA: TGTGCCAGTAGTACCGGGACTAGCGGGATCAATGAGCAGTTCTTC
CDR3: CASSTGTSGINEQFF

V: TRBV28
J: TRBJ1-1
D: .
size: .
length: 15
DNA: TGTGCCAGCAGGCAACTCAGGGTCCAGAACACTGAAGCTTTCTTT
CDR3: CASRQLRVQNTEAFF

V: TRBV19
J: TRBJ2-7
D: TRBD1
size: .
length: 16
DNA: TGTGCCAGTAGCCGGTCCCGGACAGGGGCTTCCTACGAGCAGTACTTC
CDR3: CASSRSRTGASYEQYF

V: TRBV30
J: TRBJ1-2
D: .
size: .
length: 11
DNA: TGTGCCTGGACCCCGAACTATGGCTACACCTTC
CDR3: CAWTPNYGYTF

V: TRBV27
J: TRBJ2-3
D: TRBD2
size: .
length: 15
DNA: TGTGCCAGCAGTTCACCTAGCGGGAGGGATCATACGCAGTATTTT
CDR3: CASSSPSGRDHTQYF

V: TRBV2
J: TRBJ2-5
D: .
size: .
length: 14
DNA: TGTGCCAGCAGTTACGGGACACTTCAAGAGACCCAGTACTTC
CDR3: CASSYGTLQETQYF

V: TRBV19
J: TRBJ1-5
D: .
size: .
length: 15
DNA: TGTGCCAGTAGGCTTGGAATCGGGGAAGCTCAGCCCCAGCATTTT
CDR3: CASRLGIGEAQPQHF

V: TRBV4-2
J: TRBJ1-6
D: TRBD1
size: .
length: 22
DNA: TGTGCCAGCAGCCAAGTACAGGGGGCGAAGGGGGCCTTCGGATGGGTAGAGGGGGCCCTCCACTTT
CDR3: CASSQVQGAKGAFGWVEGALHF

V: TRBV6-1
J: TRBJ1-2
D: .
size: .
length: 14
DNA: TGTGCCAGCAGTGAAGTGGAGGGCCCCTATGGCTACACCTTC
CDR3: CASSEVEGPYGYTF

V: TRBV6-5
J: TRBJ2-7
D: TRBD1
size: .
length: 13
DNA: TGTGCCAGCAGAGGGACAGGGTCCTACGAGCAGTACTTC
CDR3: CASRGTGSYEQYF

V: TRBV28
J: TRBJ2-7
D: TRBD2
size: .
length: 17
DNA: TGTGCCAGCAGTTTTCCCCTGCGCGGGAGTCGGTCCTACGAGCAGTACTTC
CDR3: CASSFPLRGSRSYEQYF

V: TRBV7-9
J: TRBJ2-3
D: .
size: .
length: 14
DNA: TGTGCCAGCAGCTCTAGTTCGCGCACAGATACGCAGTATTTT
CDR3: CASSSSSRTDTQYF

V: TRBV5-6
J: TRBJ1-1
D: TRBD1
size: .
length: 14
DNA: TGTGCCAGCAGCTCTGCAGGGGGCGGAACTGAAGCTTTCTTT
CDR3: CASSSAGGGTEAFF

V: TRBV30
J: TRBJ2-7
D: TRBD2
size: .
length: 13
DNA: TGTGCCTGGAGGGCGGGAGAACACTACGAGCAGTACTTC
CDR3: CAWRAGEHYEQYF

V: TRBV6-5
J: TRBJ2-1
D: .
size: .
length: 13
DNA: TGTGCCAGCAGCTCCTATCTTAATGGTGAGCAGTTCTTC
CDR3: CASSSYLNGEQFF

V: TRBV7-9
J: TRBJ2-2
D: .
size: .
length: 18
DNA: TGTGCCAGCAGCTTAGGCGGTCGTAGGGGAGGTTACACCGGGGAGCTGTTTTTT
CDR3: CASSLGGRRGGYTGELFF

V: TRBV10-3
J: TRBJ1-1
D: .
size: .
length: 15
DNA: TGTGCCATCAGTGAGCTTTTGGAGGGGAACACTGAAGCTTTCTTT
CDR3: CAISELLEGNTEAFF

V: TRBV5-1
J: TRBJ2-3
D: .
size: .
length: 12
DNA: TGCGCCAGCAGCTTAGCGGCAGATACGCAGTATTTT
CDR3: CASSLAADTQYF

V: TRBV2
J: TRBJ2-2
D: .
size: .
length: 16
DNA: TGTGCCAGCAGTGAACATCGAGTCCCCAACACCGGGGAGCTGTTTTTT
CDR3: CASSEHRVPNTGELFF

V: TRBV18
J: TRBJ2-7
D: .
size: .
length: 13
DNA: TGTGCCAGCTCACAGACTCGCTCCTACGAGCAGTACTTC
CDR3: CASSQTRSYEQYF

V: TRBV5-1
J: TRBJ2-2
D: .
size: .
length: 14
DNA: TGCGCCAGCAGCTTGGGAGGGAACACCGGGGAGCTGTTTTTT
CDR3: CASSLGGNTGELFF